The subject of this entry is one T cell receptor (beta chain). Its antigen is unidentified. With a J-beta primer mix and a sample-barcoded 5' primer, a second PCR ran 7 to 11 cycles. Each cDNA was tagged by a template-switch adaptor containing 12 random nucleotides. From each sample, at least 2.5 million paired-end reads containing CDR3 were obtained. TCRdb used MiXCR to reprocess the 5' RACE reads, holding one entry per CDR3 protein. The profile shows over 1.5 million distinct CDR3 sequences, just under 50% of them singletons. This entry belongs to a study of blood T cells in healthy people across ages. Broader study findings: Diversity was estimated from one million T cells, and these estimates were considered underestimates.

Each sample yielded at least 7 million isolated PBMCs. With V trimmed by 0 bases and J by 2 bases, 12 bases remained unmatched. The CDR3 covers 19 residues. Germline V gene lookup returns CDR1 SGHNT and CDR2 YYREEE (reference sequence). Material: blood. This receptor was obtained from a woman between 35 and 50 years old in good health. V is TRBV5-4 and J is TRBJ2-1; 9 nucleotides align to TRBD2. The CDR3 nucleotides read TGTGCCAGCAGCTTGGTTCTGCTAGCGGGGATTATTACCTACAATGAGCAGTTCTTC. It encodes CASSLVLLAGIITYNEQFF. The full variable domain, rest sourced from reference TRBV5-4 and TRBJ2-1, is ETGVTQSPTHLIKTRGQQVTLRCSSQSGHNTVSWYQQALGQGPQFIFQYYREEENGRGNFPPRFSGLQFPNYSSELNVNALELDDSALYLCASSLVLLAGIITYNEQFFGPGTRLTVL.